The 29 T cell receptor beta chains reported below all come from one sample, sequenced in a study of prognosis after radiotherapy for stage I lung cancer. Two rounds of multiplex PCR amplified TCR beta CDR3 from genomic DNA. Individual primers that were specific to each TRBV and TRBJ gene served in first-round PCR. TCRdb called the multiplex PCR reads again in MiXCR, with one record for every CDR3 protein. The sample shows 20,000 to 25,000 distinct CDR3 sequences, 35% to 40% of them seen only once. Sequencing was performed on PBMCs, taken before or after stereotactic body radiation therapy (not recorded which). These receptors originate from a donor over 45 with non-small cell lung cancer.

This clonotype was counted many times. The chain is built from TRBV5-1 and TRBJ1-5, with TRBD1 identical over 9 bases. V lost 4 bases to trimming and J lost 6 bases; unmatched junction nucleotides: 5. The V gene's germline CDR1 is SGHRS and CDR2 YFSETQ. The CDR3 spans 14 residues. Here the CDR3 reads CASSEGQGGQPQHF. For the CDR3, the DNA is TGCGCCAGCAGCGAGGGACAGGGAGGTCAGCCCCAGCATTTT.

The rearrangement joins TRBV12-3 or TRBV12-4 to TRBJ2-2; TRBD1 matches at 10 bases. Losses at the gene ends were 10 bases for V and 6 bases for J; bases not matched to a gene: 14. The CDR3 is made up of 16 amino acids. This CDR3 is CAISITGTGVAGELFF. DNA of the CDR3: TGTGCCATCAGCATCACCGGGACAGGGGTGGCCGGGGAGCTGTTTTTT.

CDR3 coding DNA: TGTGCCAGTAGTCCTCAGGCGGGAGTTGACTACACCTTC. Protein product: CASSPQAGVDYTF. The rearrangement joins TRBV19 to TRBJ1-2, with D uncertain. V was clipped by 5 bases and J by 10 bases, with 17 bases between them. Germline V lookup: CDR1 LNHDA, CDR2 SQIVND (reference sequence). The CDR3 length is 13 residues.

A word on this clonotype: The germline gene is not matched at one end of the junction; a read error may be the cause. CDR3 bases: TGTGCCAGCAGTGCCCCCCGGGGACCCTCCGACGAGCAGTACTTC. It yields the protein CASSAPRGPSDEQYF. J is TRBJ2-7 and V is TRBV28, with D possibly being TRBD1 or TRBD2 (5 bases each). CDR1 and CDR2 from the germline V gene are MDHEN and SYDVKM. This CDR3 is 15 amino acids long.

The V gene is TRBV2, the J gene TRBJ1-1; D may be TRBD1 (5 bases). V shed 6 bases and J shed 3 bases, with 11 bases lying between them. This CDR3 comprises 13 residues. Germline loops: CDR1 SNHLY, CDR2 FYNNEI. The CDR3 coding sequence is TGTGCCAGCAGCATAGACAGCTACACTGAAGCTTTCTTT. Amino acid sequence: CASSIDSYTEAFF.

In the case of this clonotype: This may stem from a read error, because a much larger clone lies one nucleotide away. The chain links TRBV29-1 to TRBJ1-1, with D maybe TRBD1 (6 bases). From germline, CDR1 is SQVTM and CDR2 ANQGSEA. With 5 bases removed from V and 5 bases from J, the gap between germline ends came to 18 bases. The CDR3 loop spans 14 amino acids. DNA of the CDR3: TGCAGCGTTTACCTGGGGGGCTATGATACTGAAGCTTTCTTT. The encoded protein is CSVYLGGYDTEAFF.

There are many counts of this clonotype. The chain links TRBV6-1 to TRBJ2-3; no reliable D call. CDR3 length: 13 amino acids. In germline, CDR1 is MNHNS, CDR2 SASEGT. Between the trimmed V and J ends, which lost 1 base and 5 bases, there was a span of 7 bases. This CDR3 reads CASSEGYQDTQYF. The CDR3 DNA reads TGTGCCAGCAGTGAAGGATATCAAGATACGCAGTATTTT.

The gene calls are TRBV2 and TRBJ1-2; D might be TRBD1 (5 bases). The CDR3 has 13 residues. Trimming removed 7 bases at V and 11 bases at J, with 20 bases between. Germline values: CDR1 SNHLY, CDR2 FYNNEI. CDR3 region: CASKIRDGGGYTF. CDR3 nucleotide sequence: TGTGCCAGCAAGATCCGGGACGGAGGAGGATACACCTTC.

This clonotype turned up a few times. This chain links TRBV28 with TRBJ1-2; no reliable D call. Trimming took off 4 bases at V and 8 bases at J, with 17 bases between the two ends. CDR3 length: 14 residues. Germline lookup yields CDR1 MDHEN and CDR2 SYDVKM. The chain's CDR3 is CASSSSGPSRGYTF. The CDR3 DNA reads TGTGCCAGCAGTTCCTCCGGGCCCTCGAGGGGCTACACCTTC.

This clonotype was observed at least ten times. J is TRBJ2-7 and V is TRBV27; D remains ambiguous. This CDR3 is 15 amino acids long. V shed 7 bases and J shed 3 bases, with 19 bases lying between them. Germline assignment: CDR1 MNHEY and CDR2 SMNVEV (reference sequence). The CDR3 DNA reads TGTGCCAGCATTCGTCGGACGGGCGCTAACTACGAGCAGTACTTC. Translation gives CASIRRTGANYEQYF.

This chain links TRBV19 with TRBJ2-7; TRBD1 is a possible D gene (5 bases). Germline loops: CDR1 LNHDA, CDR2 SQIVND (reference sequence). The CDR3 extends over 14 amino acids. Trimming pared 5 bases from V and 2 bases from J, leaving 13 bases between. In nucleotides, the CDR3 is TGTGCCAGTAGTCAGGGAAAAGCTACCTACGAGCAGTACTTC. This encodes CASSQGKATYEQYF.

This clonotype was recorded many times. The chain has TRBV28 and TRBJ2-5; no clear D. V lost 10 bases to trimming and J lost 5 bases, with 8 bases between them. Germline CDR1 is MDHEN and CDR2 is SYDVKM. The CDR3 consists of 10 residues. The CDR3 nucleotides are TGTGCCACTCAAGGGGAGACCCAGTACTTC. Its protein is CATQGETQYF.

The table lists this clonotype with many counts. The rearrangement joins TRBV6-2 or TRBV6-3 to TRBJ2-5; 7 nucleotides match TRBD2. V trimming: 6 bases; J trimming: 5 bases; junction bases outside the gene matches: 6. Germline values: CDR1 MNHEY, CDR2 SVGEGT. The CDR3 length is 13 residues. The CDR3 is CASRSWREETQYF. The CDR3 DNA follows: TGTGCCAGCAGGAGTTGGCGGGAGGAGACCCAGTACTTC.

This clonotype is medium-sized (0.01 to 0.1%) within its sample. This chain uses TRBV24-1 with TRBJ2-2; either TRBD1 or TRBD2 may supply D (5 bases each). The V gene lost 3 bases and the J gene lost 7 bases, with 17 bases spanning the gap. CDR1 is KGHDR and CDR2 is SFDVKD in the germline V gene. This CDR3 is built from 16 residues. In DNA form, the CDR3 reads TGTGCCACCAGTGATGGGGGTGTGCAGGGTGACGGGGAGCTGTTTTTT. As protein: CATSDGGVQGDGELFF.

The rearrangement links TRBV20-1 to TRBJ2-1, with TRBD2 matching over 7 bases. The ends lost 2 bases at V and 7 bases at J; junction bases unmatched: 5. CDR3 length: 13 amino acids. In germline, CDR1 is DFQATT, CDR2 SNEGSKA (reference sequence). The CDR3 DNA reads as TGCAGTGCTAGACCGGTTAGCGGGAATGAGCAGTTCTTC. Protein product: CSARPVSGNEQFF.

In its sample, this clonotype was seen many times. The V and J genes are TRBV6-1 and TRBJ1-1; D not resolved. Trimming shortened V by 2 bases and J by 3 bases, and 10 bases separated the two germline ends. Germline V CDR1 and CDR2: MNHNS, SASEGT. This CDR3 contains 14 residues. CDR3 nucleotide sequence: TGTGCCAGCAGTGAAAGCCCTGGGGACACTGAAGCTTTCTTT. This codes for CASSESPGDTEAFF.

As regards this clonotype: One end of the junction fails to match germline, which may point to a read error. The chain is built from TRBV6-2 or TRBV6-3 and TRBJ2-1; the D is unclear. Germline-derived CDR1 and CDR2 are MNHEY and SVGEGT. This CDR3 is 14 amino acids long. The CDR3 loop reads CVSIESSPYNEQFF. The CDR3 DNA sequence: TGTGTCAGCATTGAGTCTTCCCCCTACAATGAGCAGTTCTTC.

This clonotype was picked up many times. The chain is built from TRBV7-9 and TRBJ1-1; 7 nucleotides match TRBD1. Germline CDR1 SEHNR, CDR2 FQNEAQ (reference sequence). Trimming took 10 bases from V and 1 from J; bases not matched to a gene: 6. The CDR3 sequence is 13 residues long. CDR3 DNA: TGTGCCATAGGGGGCAGCCGGAACACTGAAGCTTTCTTT. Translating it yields CAIGGSRNTEAFF.

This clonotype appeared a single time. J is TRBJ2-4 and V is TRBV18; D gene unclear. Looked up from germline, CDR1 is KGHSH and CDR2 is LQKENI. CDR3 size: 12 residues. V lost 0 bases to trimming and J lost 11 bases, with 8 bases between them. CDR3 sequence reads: CASSPPDGLQYF. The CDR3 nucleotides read TGTGCCAGCTCACCACCGGACGGACTTCAGTACTTC.

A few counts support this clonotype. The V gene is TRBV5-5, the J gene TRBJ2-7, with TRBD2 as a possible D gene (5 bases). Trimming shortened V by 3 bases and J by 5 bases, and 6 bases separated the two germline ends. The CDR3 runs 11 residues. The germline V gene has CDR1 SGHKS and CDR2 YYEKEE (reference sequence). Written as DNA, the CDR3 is TGTGCCAGCAGCTCCGGGGACGAGCAGTACTTC. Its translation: CASSSGDEQYF.

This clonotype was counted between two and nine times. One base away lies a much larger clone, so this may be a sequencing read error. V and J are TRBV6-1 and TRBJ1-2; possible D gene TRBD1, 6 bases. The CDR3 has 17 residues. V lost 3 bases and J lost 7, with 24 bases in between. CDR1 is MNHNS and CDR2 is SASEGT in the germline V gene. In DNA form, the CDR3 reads TGTGCCAGCAGTGACGGCTGTCGGGGGGGCGCCCGATTTGGCTACACCTTC. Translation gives CASSDGCRGGARFGYTF.

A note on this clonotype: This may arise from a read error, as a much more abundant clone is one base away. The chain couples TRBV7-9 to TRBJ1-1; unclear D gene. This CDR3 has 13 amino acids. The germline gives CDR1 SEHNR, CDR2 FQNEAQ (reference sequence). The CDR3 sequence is CVSSFGLGTEAFF. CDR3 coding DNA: TGTGTCAGCAGCTTCGGTTTGGGCACTGAAGCTTTCTTT.

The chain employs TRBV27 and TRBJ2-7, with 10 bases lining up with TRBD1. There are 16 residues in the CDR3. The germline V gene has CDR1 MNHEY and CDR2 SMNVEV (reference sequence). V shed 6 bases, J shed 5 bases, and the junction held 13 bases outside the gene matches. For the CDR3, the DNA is TGTGCCAGCAGACTCCTTACCGGGACAGGGGACCACGAGCAGTACTTC. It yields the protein CASRLLTGTGDHEQYF.

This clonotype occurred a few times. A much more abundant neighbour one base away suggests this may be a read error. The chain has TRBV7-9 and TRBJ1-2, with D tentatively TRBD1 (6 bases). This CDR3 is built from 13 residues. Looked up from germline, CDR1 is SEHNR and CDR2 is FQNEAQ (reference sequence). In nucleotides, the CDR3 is TGTGCCAGCATCCTATTACAGGGAAATGGCTGCACCTTC. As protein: CASILLQGNGCTF.

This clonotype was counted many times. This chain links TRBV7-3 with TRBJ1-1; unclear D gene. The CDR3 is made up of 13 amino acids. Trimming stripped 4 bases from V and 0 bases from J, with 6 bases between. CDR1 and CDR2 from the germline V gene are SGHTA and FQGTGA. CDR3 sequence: CASSSQMNTEAFF. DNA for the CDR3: TGTGCCAGCAGCTCCCAAATGAACACTGAAGCTTTCTTT.

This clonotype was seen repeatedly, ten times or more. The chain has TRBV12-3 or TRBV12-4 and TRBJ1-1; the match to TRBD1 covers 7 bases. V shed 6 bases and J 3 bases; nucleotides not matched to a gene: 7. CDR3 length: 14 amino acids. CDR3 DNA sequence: TGTGCCAGCAGAAGACAGGGAGTTTACACTGAAGCTTTCTTT. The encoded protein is CASRRQGVYTEAFF.

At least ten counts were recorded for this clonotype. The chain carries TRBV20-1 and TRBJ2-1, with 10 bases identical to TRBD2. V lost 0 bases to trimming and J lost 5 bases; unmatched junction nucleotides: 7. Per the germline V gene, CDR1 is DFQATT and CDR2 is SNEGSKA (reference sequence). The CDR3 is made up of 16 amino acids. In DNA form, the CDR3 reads TGCAGTGCTAGAGACCCTAGCGGGAGTGGAAACAATGAGCAGTTCTTC. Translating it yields CSARDPSGSGNNEQFF.

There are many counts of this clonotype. CDR3 nucleotides: TGTGCCAGCAGTTTGACAGGGGAGACTGAAGCTTTCTTT. Encoded protein: CASSLTGETEAFF. The chain employs TRBV12-3 or TRBV12-4 and TRBJ1-1, with 8 nucleotides matching TRBD1. This CDR3 comprises 13 residues. With V trimmed by 3 bases and J by 5 bases, 2 bases remained unmatched.

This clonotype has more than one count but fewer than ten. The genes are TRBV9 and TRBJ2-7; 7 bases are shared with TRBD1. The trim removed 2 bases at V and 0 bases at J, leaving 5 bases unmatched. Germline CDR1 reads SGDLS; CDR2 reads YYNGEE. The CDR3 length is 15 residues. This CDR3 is CASSVAGTVSYEQYF. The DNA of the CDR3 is TGTGCCAGCAGCGTCGCCGGGACAGTCTCCTACGAGCAGTACTTC.